Given below is one T cell receptor (beta chain) in context. These data come from a study of T cell responses to AZD1222 COVID-19 vaccine. Per germline, CDR1 SGDLS and CDR2 YYNGEE. The length of the CDR3 is 16 residues. The ends lost 3 bases at V and 0 bases at J; junction bases unmatched: 6. Clones were read by immunoSEQ multiplex PCR, and TCRdb kept only the in-frame ones, dropping some. The repertoire holds some 190,000 clones, with approximately 93% as singletons. The sample was peripheral blood, taken 28 days after the second AZD1222 dose. The source of this sequence is an adult who received the AZD1222 COVID-19 vaccine. The chain links TRBV9 to TRBJ2-1; 7 nucleotides align to TRBD2. In DNA form, the CDR3 reads TGTGCCAGCAGCGCCGCTAGCGGAAGCTCCTACAATGAGCAGTTCTTC. It specifies CASSAASGSSYNEQFF.